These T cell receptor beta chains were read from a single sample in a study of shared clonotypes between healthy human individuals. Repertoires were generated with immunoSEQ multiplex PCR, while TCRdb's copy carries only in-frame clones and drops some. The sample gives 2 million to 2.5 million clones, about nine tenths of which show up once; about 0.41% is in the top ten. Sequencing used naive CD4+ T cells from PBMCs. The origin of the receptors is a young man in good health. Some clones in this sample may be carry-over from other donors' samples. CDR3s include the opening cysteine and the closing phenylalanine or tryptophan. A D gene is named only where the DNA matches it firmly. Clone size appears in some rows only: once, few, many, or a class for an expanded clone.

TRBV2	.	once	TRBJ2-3	TGTGCCAGCAGTGCCGGGCGGGGAACATCCACAGATACGCAGTATTTT	CASSAGRGTSTDTQYF
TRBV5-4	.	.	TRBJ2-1	TGTGCCAGCAGCAAAATGGGGAGTACCTACAATGAGCAGTTCTTC	CASSKMGSTYNEQFF
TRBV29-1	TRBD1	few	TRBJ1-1	TGCAGCGCTGCCTCACAGGGGATCACTGAAGCTTTCTTT	CSAASQGITEAFF
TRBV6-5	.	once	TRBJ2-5	TGTGCCAGCAGTTACCGGGGACATCTTCAAGAGACCCAGTACTTC	CASSYRGHLQETQYF
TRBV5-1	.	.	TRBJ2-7	TGCGCCAGCAGCTTGAATCAGGGAGCGGGCGAGCAGTACTTC	CASSLNQGAGEQYF
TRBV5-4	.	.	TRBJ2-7	TGTGCCAGCAGACCCGGACTTTCCTACGAGCAGTACTTC	CASRPGLSYEQYF
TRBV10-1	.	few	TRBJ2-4	TGCGCCAGCAGTGAATCCGTGGGGGAGTGGAACATTCAGTACTTC	CASSESVGEWNIQYF
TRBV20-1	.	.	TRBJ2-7	TGCAGTGCATCGGACAGTTACGAGCAGTACTTC	CSASDSYEQYF
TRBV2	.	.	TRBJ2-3	TGTGCCAGCAGGACGGATAGGCAGTATTTT	CASRTDRQYF
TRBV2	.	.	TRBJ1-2	TGTGCCAGCGCTCGGGACTTATACTATGGCTACACCTTC	CASARDLYYGYTF